This TCR beta chain is drawn from a study of blood T cell repertoires in COVID-19. Overall study: Samples of COVID-19 (acute and convalescent) were obtained from the United States, Italy and Spain. Sources were T cells, B-cell-depleted T cells, or PBMCs; the material itself was cDNA or gDNA.

Authors' analysis steps: Amplification of reference gene primers provided the estimated nucleated cell counts. Sequencing was performed with immunoSEQ multiplex PCR; in TCRdb, only in-frame clones are kept and a portion is missing. The DNA was the basis for D and trimming; V, J and clone size are from that table. The table lists around 70,000 clones, around 80% of them singletons. The germline CDR1 and CDR2 sequences are LGHDT and YNNKEL (reference sequence). Trimming took off 5 bases at V and 8 bases at J, with 9 bases between the two ends. This CDR3 comprises 11 residues. The sequence came from a woman in her 50s with acute or convalescent COVID-19. The chain recombines TRBV3-1 (or the pseudogene TRBV3-2) with TRBJ1-1; no clear D. Sequencing was carried out using peripheral blood. CDR3 in amino acids: CASSSVREAFF. The DNA of the CDR3 is TGTGCCAGCAGCTCGGTGAGGGAAGCTTTCTTT.